The clone carrying this TCR beta chain showed up just a few times. What it binds is not known. The authors sorted CD4+ naive, central memory, regulatory and stem cell-like memory cells via CD45RO/CCR7/CD25/CD127/CD95/CD27. Sorting produced populations that all topped 95% purity. Per the germline V gene, CDR1 is SQVTM and CDR2 is ANQGSEA. V lost 5 bases to trimming and J lost 2 bases; unmatched junction nucleotides: 2. The CDR3 length is 12 residues. Expressed TCRB transcripts were sequenced because the entire RNA isolate underwent reverse transcription. Measured with immunoSEQ multiplex PCR; TCRdb has only the in-frame clones, and not every one. The sample records roughly 700,000 clones, 13% being singletons. These data come from a study of beta chain features in type 1 diabetes. Study-level information: Sorted cells examined across all samples numbered 107,917,701. Study conclusions and caveats: Shorter TCRB CDR3s, moderately but significantly so, were found in Type 1 diabetes patients in all four CD4+ subsets. Across patients, naive, central memory and Treg TCRB repertoires exhibited apparently greater similarity than was observed across healthy donors.

Input material: naive CD4+ T cells from blood. The sequence derives from a man aged 18 to 29 with type 1 diabetes. The rearrangement uses TRBV29-1 and TRBJ2-7; 8 nucleotides agree with TRBD1. CDR3 loop: CSVSTGAYEQYF. The DNA for the CDR3 is TGCAGCGTTTCGACAGGGGCCTACGAGCAGTACTTC.